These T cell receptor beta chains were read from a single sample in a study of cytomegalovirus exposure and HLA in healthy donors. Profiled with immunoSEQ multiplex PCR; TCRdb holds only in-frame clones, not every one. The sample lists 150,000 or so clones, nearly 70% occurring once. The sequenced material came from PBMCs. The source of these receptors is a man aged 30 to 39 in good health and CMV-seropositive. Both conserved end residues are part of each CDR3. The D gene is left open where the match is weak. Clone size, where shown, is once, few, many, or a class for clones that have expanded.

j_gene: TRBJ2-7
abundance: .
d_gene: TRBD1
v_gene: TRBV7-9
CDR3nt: TGTGCCAGCAGCCCCTACCGGGACAGGGGGCTTAGGGAGCAGTACTTC
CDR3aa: CASSPYRDRGLREQYF

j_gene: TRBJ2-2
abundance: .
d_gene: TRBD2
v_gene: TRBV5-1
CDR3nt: TGCGCCAGCAGCCCTATTGGGACTAGCAATGACACCGGGGAGCTGTTTTTT
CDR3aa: CASSPIGTSNDTGELFF

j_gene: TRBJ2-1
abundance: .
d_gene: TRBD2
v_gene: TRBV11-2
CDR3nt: TGTGCCAGCAGCTTATGGTCTAGCGGGACCGGATTGGATAATGAGCAGTTCTTC
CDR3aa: CASSLWSSGTGLDNEQFF

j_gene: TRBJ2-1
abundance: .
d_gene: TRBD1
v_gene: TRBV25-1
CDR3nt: TGTGCCAGCAGGGGACAGGGGGGTCGCGATGAGCAGTTCTTC
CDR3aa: CASRGQGGRDEQFF

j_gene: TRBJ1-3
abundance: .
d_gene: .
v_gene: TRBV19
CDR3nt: TGCGCCACCACCTTGTCGAGTAACTCTGCAAACACCATATATTTT
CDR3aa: CATTLSSNSANTIYF

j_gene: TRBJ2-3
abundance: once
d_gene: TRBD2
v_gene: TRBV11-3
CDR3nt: TGTGCCAGCAGTCTTAGCGGGAGTGTGTGGCCCGAAGATACGCAGTATTTT
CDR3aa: CASSLSGSVWPEDTQYF

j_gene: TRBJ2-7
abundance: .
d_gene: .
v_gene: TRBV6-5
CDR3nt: TGTGCCAGCAGTTGGGGGACTTTCTCCTACGAGCAGTACTTC
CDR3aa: CASSWGTFSYEQYF

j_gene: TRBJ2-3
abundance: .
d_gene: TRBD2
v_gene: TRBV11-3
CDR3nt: TGTGCCAGCAGCTTAACTAGCGGGAGTACAGATACGCAGTATTTT
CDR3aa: CASSLTSGSTDTQYF

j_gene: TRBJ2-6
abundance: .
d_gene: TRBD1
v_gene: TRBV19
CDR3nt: TGTGCCAGTAGTCCCTCCGGGACAGGGTACCCTGGGGCCAACGTCCTGACTTTC
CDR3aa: CASSPSGTGYPGANVLTF

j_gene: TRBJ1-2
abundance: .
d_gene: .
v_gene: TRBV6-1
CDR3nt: TGTGCCAGCACCTACCTCGCGGGGTCCGACTATGGCTACACCTTC
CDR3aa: CASTYLAGSDYGYTF

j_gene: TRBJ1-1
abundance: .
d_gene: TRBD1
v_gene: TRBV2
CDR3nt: TGTGCCAGACGACAGGGGTCGGACACTGAAGCTTTCTTT
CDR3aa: CARRQGSDTEAFF

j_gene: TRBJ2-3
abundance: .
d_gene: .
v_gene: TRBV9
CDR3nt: TGTGCCAGCAGCGTCAGTGGGACTTTCACAGATACGCAGTATTTT
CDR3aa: CASSVSGTFTDTQYF

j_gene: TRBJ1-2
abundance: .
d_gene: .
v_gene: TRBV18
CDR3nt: TGTGCCAGCTCACCACCGGTGCCGGGTTTGCTCGCTGGCTACACCTTC
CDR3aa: CASSPPVPGLLAGYTF

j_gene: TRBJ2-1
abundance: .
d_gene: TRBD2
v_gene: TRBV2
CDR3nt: TGTGCCAGCAGACCGGGACTAGCGGGGAAGGTGTATAATGAGCAGTTCTTC
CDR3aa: CASRPGLAGKVYNEQFF

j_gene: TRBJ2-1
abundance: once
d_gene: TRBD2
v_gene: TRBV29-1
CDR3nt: TGCAGCGTTGAACTGGTTTTAACCCTTGAAGGGACTAGCGGGATCAGCTCCTACAATGAGCAGTTCTTC
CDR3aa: CSVELVLTLEGTSGISSYNEQFF

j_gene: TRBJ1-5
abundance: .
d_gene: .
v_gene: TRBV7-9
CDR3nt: TGTTCCAGCAGCTTAGGCGTTAGCAATCAGCCCCAGCATTTT
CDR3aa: CSSSLGVSNQPQHF

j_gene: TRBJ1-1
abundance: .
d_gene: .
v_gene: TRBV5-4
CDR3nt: TGTGCCACTCTGAGGAACACTGAAGCTTTCTTT
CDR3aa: CATLRNTEAFF

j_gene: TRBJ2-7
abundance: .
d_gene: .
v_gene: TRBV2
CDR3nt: TGTGCCGGAGAGGGGGGGGCGCGGGAGCAGTACTTC
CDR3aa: CAGEGGAREQYF

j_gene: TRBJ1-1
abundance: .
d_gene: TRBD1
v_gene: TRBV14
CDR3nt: TGTGCCAGCAGCTCCCGACAGGGATACACTGAAGCTTTCTTT
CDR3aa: CASSSRQGYTEAFF

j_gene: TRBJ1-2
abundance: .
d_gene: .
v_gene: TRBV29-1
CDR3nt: TGCAGCGGGGGCTCCTCCGGTGGCTACACCTTC
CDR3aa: CSGGSSGGYTF